Shown below are 6 T cell receptor beta chains from a single sample sequenced in a study of CD8 T cells in ankylosing spondylitis. Whole-study results and caveats: A motif of eight highly homologous TCR beta variants was seen as apparently characteristic of ankylosing spondylitis blood.

In TCRdb, the 5' RACE reads were re-called with MiXCR into one record per CDR3 protein. The table has 200,000 to 250,000 distinct CDR3 sequences, 7% to 8% seen once. Antigens for these TCRs are unknown. The material sequenced was blood, either unsorted or a sorted T cell fraction (not recorded which). These receptors were obtained from a male donor with ankylosing spondylitis.

This clonotype was counted at least ten times. The chain links TRBV12-3 or TRBV12-4 to TRBJ2-1; 11 nucleotides match TRBD1. The V and J ends lost 7 bases and 7 bases, in that order; junction bases with no gene match: 6. CDR3 length equals 14 residues. The CDR3, as DNA: TGTGCCAGCACCCTGGACAGGGGGCAAAATGAGCAGTTCTTC. Translation: CASTLDRGQNEQFF.

This clonotype was seen ten or more times. The V and J genes are TRBV7-2 and TRBJ1-4; 7 nucleotides align to TRBD1. Trimming removed 6 bases from V and 3 bases from J; junction bases left unmatched: 7. CDR1 is SGHTA, CDR2 FQGNSA, per germline. This CDR3 is built from 15 residues. The CDR3 DNA is TGTGCCAGCAGTAATACAGGGGAAGCTAATGAAAAACTGTTTTTT. Protein sequence: CASSNTGEANEKLFF.

This clonotype was seen ten or more times. The chain couples TRBV29-1 to TRBJ1-1, with 8 bases matching TRBD1. CDR1 is SQVTM, CDR2 ANQGSEA, per germline. CDR3 length: 13 amino acids. Trimming took 8 bases from V and 5 from J; bases not matched to a gene: 10. CDR3 protein: CSTSDRAETEAFF. The CDR3 DNA sequence: TGCAGCACCTCGGACAGGGCTGAGACTGAAGCTTTCTTT.

This clonotype was seen a handful of times. V and J are TRBV6-1 and TRBJ1-2; D unresolved. V was shortened by 2 bases and J by 3 bases, with 10 bases between the two germline ends. The germline V gene encodes CDR1 MNHNS and CDR2 SASEGT. The CDR3 consists of 14 residues. CDR3 sequence reads: CASSETGDYYGYTF. CDR3 sequence (DNA): TGTGCCAGCAGTGAAACCGGGGATTACTATGGCTACACCTTC.

This clonotype was recorded many times. The chain carries TRBV7-9 and TRBJ2-7; 9 nucleotides line up with TRBD1. The V gene end was trimmed by 3 bases and the J gene end by 4 bases; junction bases not matched to a gene: 4. The CDR3 totals 14 residues. The V gene's germline CDR1 is SEHNR and CDR2 FQNEAQ (reference sequence). In DNA form, the CDR3 reads TGTGCCAGCAGCTTTGGGACAGGGATATACGAGCAGTACTTC. It translates to CASSFGTGIYEQYF.

This clonotype showed up many times. J is TRBJ1-5 and V is TRBV25-1; possibly TRBD1 for D (5 bases). In germline, CDR1 is MGHDK, CDR2 SYGVNS. The CDR3 consists of 15 residues. Trimming took 9 bases from V and 0 from J, leaving 15 bases between them. CDR3 nucleotides: TGTGCCAGTGCCTCCGGGACGGCTAGCAATCAGCCCCAGCATTTT. This codes for CASASGTASNQPQHF.